Listed below are T cell receptor beta chains from one sample, sequenced in a study of blood T cell repertoires in COVID-19. Profiling relied on immunoSEQ multiplex PCR, and the TCRdb table lists in-frame clones only, not all of them. The top ten clones hold under 2.5% of a sample with about 300,000 clones, 70% to 90% of them seen once. The sample taken for sequencing was PBMCs or T cells enriched from blood (not recorded which). The source of these receptors is a man aged 25 to 45 who had recovered from COVID-19. The CDR3 runs from the conserved cysteine through the conserved F or W. A D gene is named only where the DNA matches it firmly. Only part of the rows carry a size: once, few, many, or a class if the clone is expanded.

cdr3_aa: CASSPPGVDYGYTF
cdr3_nt: TGTGCCAGCTCACCACCCGGGGTGGACTATGGCTACACCTTC
j_call: TRBJ1-2
v_call: TRBV18
cdr3_length: 14
clone_size: NA
d_call: NA

cdr3_aa: CASGDTSTGYTF
cdr3_nt: TGCGCCAGTGGGGACACCTCTACTGGCTACACCTTC
j_call: TRBJ1-2
v_call: TRBV5-1
cdr3_length: 12
clone_size: NA
d_call: NA

cdr3_aa: CASSPRGLGGFRTEAFF
cdr3_nt: TGCGCCAGCAGCCCAAGGGGGCTAGGGGGTTTTAGGACTGAAGCTTTCTTT
j_call: TRBJ1-1
v_call: TRBV5-1
cdr3_length: 17
clone_size: NA
d_call: TRBD1

cdr3_aa: CASSLDSRNTGELFF
cdr3_nt: TGCGCCAGCAGCCTGGACAGCCGGAACACCGGGGAGCTGTTTTTT
j_call: TRBJ2-2
v_call: TRBV5-1
cdr3_length: 15
clone_size: NA
d_call: NA

cdr3_aa: CASSSVQGTSGGAAEQYF
cdr3_nt: TGTGCCAGCAGTTCCGTACAAGGGACTAGCGGGGGGGCCGCCGAGCAGTACTTC
j_call: TRBJ2-7
v_call: TRBV27
cdr3_length: 18
clone_size: NA
d_call: TRBD2

cdr3_aa: CASSSQGSYSPLHF
cdr3_nt: TGTGCCAGCAGCTCTCAGGGGTCGTATTCACCCCTCCACTTT
j_call: TRBJ1-6
v_call: TRBV11-2
cdr3_length: 14
clone_size: NA
d_call: NA

cdr3_aa: CASSDSAGVTDTQYF
cdr3_nt: TGTGCCAGCAGTGACTCGGCGGGAGTCACAGATACGCAGTATTTT
j_call: TRBJ2-3
v_call: TRBV6-4
cdr3_length: 15
clone_size: NA
d_call: TRBD2

cdr3_aa: CASSLVHHRRAMNTEAFF
cdr3_nt: TGCGCCAGCAGCTTGGTACACCATCGCAGGGCCATGAACACTGAAGCTTTCTTT
j_call: TRBJ1-1
v_call: TRBV5-1
cdr3_length: 18
clone_size: NA
d_call: NA

cdr3_aa: CASSLAGQGFTDTQYF
cdr3_nt: TGTGCCAGCAGCTTGGCCGGACAGGGATTCACAGATACGCAGTATTTT
j_call: TRBJ2-3
v_call: TRBV5-5
cdr3_length: 16
clone_size: NA
d_call: TRBD1

cdr3_aa: CASSPPSASGGNIQYF
cdr3_nt: TGTGCCAGCAGCCCCCCCAGTGCTAGCGGGGGAAACATTCAGTACTTC
j_call: TRBJ2-4
v_call: TRBV9
cdr3_length: 16
clone_size: NA
d_call: TRBD2

cdr3_aa: CASSQITGKHGYTF
cdr3_nt: TGTGCCAGCAGCCAAATAACAGGGAAGCATGGCTACACCTTC
j_call: TRBJ1-2
v_call: TRBV14
cdr3_length: 14
clone_size: NA
d_call: NA

cdr3_aa: CASSQDHGIAHGYTF
cdr3_nt: TGTGCCAGCAGCCAAGATCACGGGATTGCACATGGCTACACCTTC
j_call: TRBJ1-2
v_call: TRBV3-1/TRBV3-2
cdr3_length: 15
clone_size: NA
d_call: NA

cdr3_aa: CASSVGVGGVSTDTQYF
cdr3_nt: TGTGCCAGCAGCGTAGGGGTAGGGGGTGTTAGCACAGATACGCAGTATTTT
j_call: TRBJ2-3
v_call: TRBV9
cdr3_length: 17
clone_size: NA
d_call: NA

cdr3_aa: CASSSPGTANEKLFF
cdr3_nt: TGTGCCAGCAGTTCTCCCGGGACTGCTAATGAAAAACTGTTTTTT
j_call: TRBJ1-4
v_call: TRBV6-5
cdr3_length: 15
clone_size: few
d_call: NA

cdr3_aa: CASSGQFTGELFF
cdr3_nt: TGTGCCAGCAGCGGACAGTTCACCGGGGAGCTGTTTTTT
j_call: TRBJ2-2
v_call: TRBV9
cdr3_length: 13
clone_size: NA
d_call: NA

cdr3_aa: CAWSVKLSDSPLHF
cdr3_nt: TGTGCCTGGAGTGTAAAACTGTCGGATTCACCCCTCCACTTT
j_call: TRBJ1-6
v_call: TRBV30
cdr3_length: 14
clone_size: NA
d_call: NA

cdr3_aa: CASSLARGGGGAPYNEQFF
cdr3_nt: TGTGCCAGCAGCTTAGCGCGCGGGGGCGGGGGGGCCCCCTACAATGAGCAGTTCTTC
j_call: TRBJ2-1
v_call: TRBV7-2
cdr3_length: 19
clone_size: NA
d_call: TRBD2

cdr3_aa: CASSPLFPGGPEAFF
cdr3_nt: TGTGCCAGCTCTCCGTTATTCCCAGGGGGCCCTGAAGCTTTCTTT
j_call: TRBJ1-1
v_call: TRBV18
cdr3_length: 15
clone_size: NA
d_call: TRBD1

cdr3_aa: CASSIAGGPNNEQFF
cdr3_nt: TGTGCCAGCAGCATAGCGGGGGGCCCCAACAATGAGCAGTTCTTC
j_call: TRBJ2-1
v_call: TRBV6-5
cdr3_length: 15
clone_size: NA
d_call: TRBD2

cdr3_aa: CASSKEGGQHTGELFF
cdr3_nt: TGTGCCAGCTCTAAGGAAGGGGGTCAACACACCGGGGAGCTGTTTTTT
j_call: TRBJ2-2
v_call: TRBV9
cdr3_length: 16
clone_size: NA
d_call: NA

cdr3_aa: CASSHNRGEAFF
cdr3_nt: TGTGCCAGCAGCCATAACAGGGGTGAAGCTTTCTTT
j_call: TRBJ1-1
v_call: TRBV12-3/TRBV12-4
cdr3_length: 12
clone_size: few
d_call: TRBD1

cdr3_aa: CASSLARGAFF
cdr3_nt: TGTGCCAGCAGCTTGGCCAGGGGAGCTTTCTTT
j_call: TRBJ1-1
v_call: TRBV5-8
cdr3_length: 11
clone_size: NA
d_call: NA

cdr3_aa: CASSRQQGGTEAFF
cdr3_nt: TGTGCCAGCTCACGCCAACAGGGGGGCACTGAAGCTTTCTTT
j_call: TRBJ1-1
v_call: TRBV18
cdr3_length: 14
clone_size: NA
d_call: TRBD1

cdr3_aa: CASSDDRGGGYTF
cdr3_nt: TGTGCCAGCAGTGACGACAGGGGAGGTGGCTACACCTTC
j_call: TRBJ1-2
v_call: TRBV2
cdr3_length: 13
clone_size: few
d_call: TRBD1

cdr3_aa: CASSLAAGTNTGELFF
cdr3_nt: TGTGCCAGCAGCTTAGCCGCGGGGACGAACACCGGGGAGCTGTTTTTT
j_call: TRBJ2-2
v_call: TRBV7-9
cdr3_length: 16
clone_size: NA
d_call: NA

cdr3_aa: CASSLRQGGASGYTF
cdr3_nt: TGCGCCAGCAGCCTCCGACAGGGAGGAGCGTCTGGCTACACCTTC
j_call: TRBJ1-2
v_call: TRBV5-1
cdr3_length: 15
clone_size: few
d_call: TRBD1

cdr3_aa: CASSSLVGHFIEQYF
cdr3_nt: TGTGCCAGCAGTAGCCTTGTCGGACATTTTATCGAGCAGTACTTC
j_call: TRBJ2-7
v_call: TRBV6-5
cdr3_length: 15
clone_size: NA
d_call: NA

cdr3_aa: CASSAPGTSGVFEQFF
cdr3_nt: TGTGCCAGCTCAGCTCCCGGGACTAGCGGGGTGTTTGAGCAGTTCTTC
j_call: TRBJ2-1
v_call: TRBV18
cdr3_length: 16
clone_size: NA
d_call: TRBD2

cdr3_aa: CASSYQGRDEQYF
cdr3_nt: TGTGCCAGCAGTTACCAGGGGCGGGACGAGCAGTACTTC
j_call: TRBJ2-7
v_call: TRBV6-2/TRBV6-3
cdr3_length: 13
clone_size: NA
d_call: NA

cdr3_aa: CAIGRQGLNTEAFF
cdr3_nt: TGTGCCATCGGGCGACAGGGGTTGAACACTGAAGCTTTCTTT
j_call: TRBJ1-1
v_call: TRBV10-3
cdr3_length: 14
clone_size: NA
d_call: TRBD1

cdr3_aa: CASSPRENTGELFF
cdr3_nt: TGCGCCAGCAGCCCCCGGGAGAACACCGGGGAGCTGTTTTTT
j_call: TRBJ2-2
v_call: TRBV4-3
cdr3_length: 14
clone_size: NA
d_call: NA

cdr3_aa: CASSLWGQTNTGELFF
cdr3_nt: TGTGCCAGCAGCTTATGGGGACAGACGAACACCGGGGAGCTGTTTTTT
j_call: TRBJ2-2
v_call: TRBV7-9
cdr3_length: 16
clone_size: NA
d_call: TRBD1

cdr3_aa: CASSSRVTDTQYF
cdr3_nt: TGTGCCAGCAGTTCCCGGGTGACAGATACGCAGTATTTT
j_call: TRBJ2-3
v_call: TRBV27
cdr3_length: 13
clone_size: NA
d_call: NA

cdr3_aa: CASSLSPGDTIYF
cdr3_nt: TGCGCCAGCAGCTTGTCCCCCGGGGACACCATATATTTT
j_call: TRBJ1-3
v_call: TRBV5-1
cdr3_length: 13
clone_size: NA
d_call: NA

cdr3_aa: CSVETEEPTYNEQFF
cdr3_nt: TGCAGCGTTGAAACGGAGGAACCTACCTACAATGAGCAGTTCTTC
j_call: TRBJ2-1
v_call: TRBV29-1
cdr3_length: 15
clone_size: once
d_call: NA

cdr3_aa: CAISELENYGYTF
cdr3_nt: TGTGCCATCAGTGAGTTGGAGAACTATGGCTACACCTTC
j_call: TRBJ1-2
v_call: TRBV10-3
cdr3_length: 13
clone_size: NA
d_call: NA

cdr3_aa: CASRIVTSSYNSPLHF
cdr3_nt: TGTGCCAGTAGGATTGTAACGAGCTCCTATAATTCACCCCTCCACTTT
j_call: TRBJ1-6
v_call: TRBV19
cdr3_length: 16
clone_size: NA
d_call: NA